This T cell receptor (beta chain) comes out of a study of T cells after yellow fever vaccination (dated by TCRdb to the late 2010s). Concerning the study at large: Libraries from fractions with low cell numbers were prepared with the SMART-Seq v4 Ultra Low Input RNA kit. Bulk TCR alpha and beta repertoires were sequenced longitudinally to track T-cell clones before and after primary and booster YFV17D yellow fever vaccination. Two healthy male donors, one aged 18 to 29 and one aged 30 to 40 years, were included in the cohort. Blood was collected at multiple timepoints before and after primary and secondary immunization, and bulk PBMC replicates and cell subsets were isolated. The research as a whole found: Compared with the primary T-cell response, the secondary T-cell response was faster but weaker, reaching its peak on day 5 rather than on day 15. Because abundant contaminating clonotypes from the bulk population could be contained in FACS-sorted repertoires, computational filtering was required. After the booster, most of the clones that had expanded following primary vaccination were detected again (96% of CD4 and roughly 90% of CD8), which suggests that memory was broadly maintained. Because only a couple of donors were included in the study, the extent to which the findings can be generalized is limited. A small share of clonotypes was detected in both CD4 and CD8 compartments, with the overlap likely arising from convergent recombination.

TCRdb records Illumina NovaSeq 6000 as the sequencer. Synthesis of TCR cDNA relied on 5'RACE template switching, a step that introduced a universal primer site along with unique molecular identifiers. Priming for cDNA synthesis came from both the TCR alpha and TCR beta constant segments. Libraries were amplified in two PCR steps, with sample barcodes and sequencing adapters added in the second step. Sequencing of libraries was done on Illumina HiSeq 2500 (2x100 bp) or NovaSeq (2x150 bp). In the source study's methods: MIGEC was used to demultiplex reads and collapse the reads into UMI consensus sequences, and MiXCR was used for V(D)J alignment. Vaccine-responding clonotypes were defined with edgeR using replicate PBMC samples, requiring FDR below 0.01 and a log2 fold change above 5 up to day 15. Bulk clonotypes were assigned CD4 or CD8 identity according to which sequenced CD4 or CD8 repertoire held them at higher abundance. TCRdb ran its own pipeline on the public reads, namely fastp trimming at Q25 and MiXCR clone calling, and kept in-frame beta chains. Rows matching on CDR3 protein sequence are summarized as one entry with the most common DNA and genes. The V and J calls and clone size come from TCRdb's table, not from the authors' own analysis. The sample includes 99,000 or so distinct CDR3 sequences, with around 5.8% observed a single time. The ten largest clones add up to roughly two fifths of the sample.

Via the germline V gene (reference sequence), CDR1 is SEHNR and CDR2 FQNEAQ. The CDR3 starts with the cysteine, ends with the phenylalanine, and has 14 residues. Here the CDR3 DNA is all that survives: 42 bases in frame from base 1. V drops 3 bases and J drops 10 bases, leaving 13 bases in between. This clonotype came up a few times. The antigen this receptor binds is unknown. Per-base qualities were not stored, and no clone one base away is much larger. According to the study, the label for this sample's treatment or condition signals: live attenuated yellow fever vaccine strain. A standard Ficoll-Paque protocol was used to isolate PBMCs from peripheral blood. Dynabeads CD4 and CD8 positive selection kits were used to isolate the CD4 and CD8 T-cell fractions. RNA was extracted with TriZol from bulk PBMCs, CD4 and CD8 fractions, and dextramer-positive and dextramer-negative fractions.

Sequences were derived from CD8+ T cells sorted from PBMCs, sampled 10 days after the yellow fever booster vaccination. The clonotype comes from a man between 18 and 29 years old who received the YFV17D yellow fever vaccine. The chain joins TRBV7-9 to TRBJ1-6, with the D gene not confidently named. The nucleotide sequence reads as follows: TGTGCCAGCAGCTTGACCTCCTTGGGGTCACCCCTCCACTTT. Its protein is CASSLTSLGSPLHF.